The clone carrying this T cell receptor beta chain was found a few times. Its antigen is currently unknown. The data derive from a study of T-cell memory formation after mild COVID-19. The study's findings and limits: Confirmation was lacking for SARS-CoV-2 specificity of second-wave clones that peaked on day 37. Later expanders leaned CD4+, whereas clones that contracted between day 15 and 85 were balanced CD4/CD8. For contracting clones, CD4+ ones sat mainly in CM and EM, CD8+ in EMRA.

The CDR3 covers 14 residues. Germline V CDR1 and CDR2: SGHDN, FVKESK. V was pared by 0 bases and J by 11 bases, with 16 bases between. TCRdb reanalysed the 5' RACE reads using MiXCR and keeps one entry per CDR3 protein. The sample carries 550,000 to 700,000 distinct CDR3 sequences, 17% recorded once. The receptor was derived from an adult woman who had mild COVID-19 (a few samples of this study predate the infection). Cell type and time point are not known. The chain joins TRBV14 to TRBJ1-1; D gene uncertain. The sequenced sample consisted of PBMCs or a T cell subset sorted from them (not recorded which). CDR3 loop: CASSQDLTWRGAFF. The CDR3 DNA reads TGTGCCAGCAGCCAAGACCTGACTTGGAGAGGGGCTTTCTTT.